The sequence of this T cell receptor beta chain was determined in a study of cytomegalovirus exposure and HLA in healthy donors. Primers: 60 Vbeta forward and 13 Jbeta reverse. Sequenced by immunoSEQ multiplex PCR; TCRdb stores in-frame clones only, minus some. Of about 64,000 clones in the sample, 85% were seen once. The CDR3 is made up of 13 amino acids. The germline V gene encodes CDR1 SSHAT and CDR2 FNYEAQ (reference sequence). This clone appeared once. Its target is unknown. Notes on the study in general: In a later analysis, at a false discovery rate of 0.05, some 15,000 TCR beta sequences were associated with HLA alleles.

The clonotype comes from a female donor in good health and CMV-seronegative. Sequencing was performed on PBMCs. The chain is built from TRBV7-7 and TRBJ2-7; 8 bases line up with TRBD1. The CDR3 sequence is CASAQGAGYEQYF. CDR3 DNA: TGTGCTAGCGCCCAGGGGGCAGGTTACGAGCAGTACTTC.